This T cell receptor (beta chain) was profiled in a study of T cells in Graves' hyperthyroidism and ophthalmopathy. Study context: Peripheral blood was collected at initial diagnosis, before any treatment. Study-wide results and caveats: The authors' 13 V-J model separated ophthalmopathy from stable hyperthyroidism. In validation, the model predicted ophthalmopathy. These predictions came a median about 6.5 months before onset.

Diagnosis relied on clinical symptoms, serum thyroxine and TRAb, thyroid ultrasound and orbital computed tomography. Deletions cut 2 bases from V and 3 bases from J, with 17 bases between. From germline, CDR1 is LGHNA and CDR2 YNFKEQ. The CDR3 has 16 residues. The TCR beta CDR3 regions underwent amplification using RNA transcripts as the source. When the TCR CDR3 underwent first-round RT-PCR, the HTBI primer set was used. TCRdb used MiXCR to reprocess the multiplex PCR reads, holding one entry per CDR3 protein. The sample has roughly 570,000 distinct CDR3 sequences, about a sixth seen once. This clonotype came up many times. Its antigen is currently unknown.

The chain uses TRBV4-2 and TRBJ2-7, with a weak D call TRBD1 (5 bases). This sequence was found in a woman aged 30 to 39 with Graves' hyperthyroidism. Sequenced: blood. The DNA for the CDR3 is TGTGCCAGCAGCCAAAATCAGGGCCCTCCGGACTACGAGCAGTACTTC. This translates into CASSQNQGPPDYEQYF.